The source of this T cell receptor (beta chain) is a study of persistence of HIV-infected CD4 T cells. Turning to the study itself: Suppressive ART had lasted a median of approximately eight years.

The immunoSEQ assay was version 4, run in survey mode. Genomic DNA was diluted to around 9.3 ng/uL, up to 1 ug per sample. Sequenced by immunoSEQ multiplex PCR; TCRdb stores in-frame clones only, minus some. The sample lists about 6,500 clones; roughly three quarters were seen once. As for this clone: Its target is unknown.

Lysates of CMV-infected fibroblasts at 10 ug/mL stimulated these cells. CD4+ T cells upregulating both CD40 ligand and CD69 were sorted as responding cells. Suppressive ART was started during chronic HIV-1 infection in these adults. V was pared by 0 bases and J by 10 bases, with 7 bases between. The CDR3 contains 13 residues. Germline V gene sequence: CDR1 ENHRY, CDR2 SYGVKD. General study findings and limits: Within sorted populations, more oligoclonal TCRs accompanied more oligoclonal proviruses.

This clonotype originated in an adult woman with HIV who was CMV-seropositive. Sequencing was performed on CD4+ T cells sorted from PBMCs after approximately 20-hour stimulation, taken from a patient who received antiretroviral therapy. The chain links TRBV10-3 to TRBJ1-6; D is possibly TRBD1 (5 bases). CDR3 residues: CAISESEGSPLHF. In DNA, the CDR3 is TGTGCCATCAGTGAGTCCGAGGGGTCACCCCTCCACTTT.